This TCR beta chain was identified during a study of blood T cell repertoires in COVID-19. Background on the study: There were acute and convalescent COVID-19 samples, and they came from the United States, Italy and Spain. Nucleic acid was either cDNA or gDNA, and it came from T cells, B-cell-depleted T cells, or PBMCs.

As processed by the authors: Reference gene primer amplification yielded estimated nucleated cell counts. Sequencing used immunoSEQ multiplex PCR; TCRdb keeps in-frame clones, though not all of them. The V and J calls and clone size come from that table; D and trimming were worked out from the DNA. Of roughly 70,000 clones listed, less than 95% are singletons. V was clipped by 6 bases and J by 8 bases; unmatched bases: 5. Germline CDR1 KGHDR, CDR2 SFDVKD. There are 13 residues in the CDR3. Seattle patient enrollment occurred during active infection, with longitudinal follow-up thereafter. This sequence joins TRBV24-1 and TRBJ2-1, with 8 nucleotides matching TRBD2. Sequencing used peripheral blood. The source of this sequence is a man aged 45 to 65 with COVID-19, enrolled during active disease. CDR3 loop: CATSRTGGDEQFF. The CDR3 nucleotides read TGTGCCACCAGTCGTACCGGGGGGGATGAGCAGTTCTTC.